This T cell receptor beta chain appears in the sequencing data of a study of blood T cell repertoires in COVID-19. The CDR3 sequence is 13 residues long. V lost 7 bases to trimming and J lost 2 bases; unmatched junction nucleotides: 2. CDR1 and CDR2 from the germline V gene are KGHDR and SFDVKD. Original analysis: Amplified reference gene primers provided the basis for estimating nucleated cell counts. Measured with immunoSEQ multiplex PCR; TCRdb has only the in-frame clones, and not every one. The V and J calls and the clone size are those of that table, but D and trimming were determined from the DNA. This table has roughly 240,000 clones, over 80% appearing once.

The sample taken for sequencing was PBMCs or T cells enriched from blood (not recorded which). This receptor was taken from a man aged 45-65 years who had been exposed to COVID-19. This sequence joins TRBV24-1 and TRBJ2-3, with TRBD2 matching over 7 bases. This CDR3 is CATRGTTTDTQYF. The CDR3 region has the DNA TGTGCCACCAGAGGGACTACCACAGATACGCAGTATTTT.